This TCR beta chain was captured by sequencing in a study of T cell repertoires in cytomegalovirus infection. One entry per CDR3 protein, called by TCRdb with MiXCR from the reads. Of approximately 600,000 distinct CDR3 sequences listed, about 40% are singletons. As to this clonotype: Its antigen is currently unknown.

Study conclusions and caveats: There were HLA-C-restricted CMV-specific TCR beta clonotypes dominating the ex vivo response.

This material consisted of cultured PBMCs, taken from culture after CMV antigen stimulation. The TCR comes from a human donor in good health (CMV status not recorded). Some clones in this sample may be carry-over from other donors' samples.

The CDR3 sequence is CASSFPGDTGELFF. The DNA of the CDR3 is TGTGCCAGCAGCTTTCCCGGGGACACCGGGGAGCTGTTTTTT. V is TRBV7-2 and J is TRBJ2-2, with D maybe TRBD2 (5 bases). This CDR3 spans 14 amino acids. Looked up from germline, CDR1 is SGHTA and CDR2 is FQGNSA. Trimming shortened V by 3 bases and J by 3 bases, and 8 bases separated the two germline ends.